The T cell receptor beta chain under discussion was sequenced for a study of cytomegalovirus exposure and HLA in healthy donors. The PCR was carried out with 60 Vbeta primers and 13 Jbeta primers. Sequencing used immunoSEQ multiplex PCR; TCRdb keeps in-frame clones, though not all of them. Found here are around 150,000 clones, roughly three quarters of them singletons; the top ten hold roughly 7.3%. The CDR3 contains 15 residues. The germline V gene encodes CDR1 SNHLY and CDR2 FYNNEI. The V end lost 4 bases, the J end lost 0 bases, and 10 bases lay between the germline ends. The clonotype was recovered from a male donor in good health and CMV-seropositive. The sequenced sample was PBMCs. The J gene is TRBJ2-1, the V gene TRBV2; TRBD2 might be the D (6 bases). The CDR3 sequence: CASSVRGSSYNEQFF. The CDR3 DNA follows: TGTGCCAGCAGTGTTCGGGGGAGCTCCTACAATGAGCAGTTCTTC.